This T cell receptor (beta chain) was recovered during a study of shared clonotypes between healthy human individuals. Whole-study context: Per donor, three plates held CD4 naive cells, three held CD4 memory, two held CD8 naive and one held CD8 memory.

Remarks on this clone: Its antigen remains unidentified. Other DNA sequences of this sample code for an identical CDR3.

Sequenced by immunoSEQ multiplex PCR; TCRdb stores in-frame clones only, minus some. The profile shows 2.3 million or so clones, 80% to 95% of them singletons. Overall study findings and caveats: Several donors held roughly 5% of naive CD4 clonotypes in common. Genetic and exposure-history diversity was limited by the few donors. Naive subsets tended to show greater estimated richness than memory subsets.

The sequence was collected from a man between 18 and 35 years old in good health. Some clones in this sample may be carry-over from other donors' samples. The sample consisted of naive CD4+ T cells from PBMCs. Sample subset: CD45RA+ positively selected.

The CDR3 here is CASSPRTGTYEQYF. CDR3 bases: TGTGCCAGCAGTCCTCGGACAGGTACCTACGAGCAGTACTTC. V and J are TRBV27 and TRBJ2-7, with 7 bases identical to TRBD1. The V gene end was trimmed by 5 bases and the J gene end by 2 bases; junction bases not matched to a gene: 6. This CDR3 comprises 14 residues. Per germline, CDR1 MNHEY and CDR2 SMNVEV (reference sequence).